This passage covers 21 T cell receptor beta chains from one sample sequenced in a study of blood T cell repertoires in COVID-19. Profiled with immunoSEQ multiplex PCR; TCRdb holds only in-frame clones, not every one. The data show roughly 400,000 clones, about 89% seen once. Material for sequencing was peripheral blood. These receptors all stem from a woman aged 60 to 75 with COVID-19, enrolled during active disease.

Turning to this clone: A much larger clone differs from this one at a single base, so this may be a read error. The chain joins TRBV7-6 to TRBJ1-1, with TRBD1 as a possible D gene (5 bases). From germline, CDR1 is SGHVS and CDR2 FNYEAQ. Trimming pared 2 bases from V and 1 base from J, leaving 5 bases between. The CDR3 loop spans 13 amino acids. CDR3: CASSLTGNTEAFF. CDR3 DNA: TGTGCCAGCAGCTTAACAGGGAACACTGAAGCTTTCTTT. The full variable domain, its missing parts supplied by reference TRBV7-6 and TRBJ1-1, is GAGVSQSPRYKVTKRGQDVALRCDPISGHVSLYWYRQALGQGPEFLTYFNYEAQQDKSGLPNDRFSAERPEGSISTLTIQRTEQRDSAMYRCASSLTGNTEAFFGQGTRLTVV.

The genes are TRBV28 and TRBJ1-2; D possibly corresponds to TRBD1 (5 bases). This CDR3 comprises 13 residues. Germline V CDR1 and CDR2: MDHEN, SYDVKM. Trimming cost V 1 base and J 3 bases, with 6 bases left between them. CDR3 sequence reads: CASSLLTDYGYTF. In DNA, the CDR3 is TGTGCCAGCAGTTTATTGACAGACTATGGCTACACCTTC.

The chain carries TRBV4-1 and TRBJ1-5, with a weak D call TRBD1 (5 bases). Trimming stripped 4 bases from V and 0 bases from J, with 10 bases between. The CDR3 is 15 amino acids. Germline CDR1 is MGHRA and CDR2 is YSYEKL. The CDR3 DNA reads TGCGCCAGCAGCCGTGACAGAAATAGCAATCAGCCCCAGCATTTT. This sequence encodes CASSRDRNSNQPQHF.

This rearrangement joins TRBV19 to TRBJ1-2, with TRBD1 as a possible D gene (5 bases). The CDR3 is 12 residues long. Trimming took 5 bases from V and 14 from J, leaving 18 bases between them. Germline CDR1 reads LNHDA; CDR2 reads SQIVND (reference sequence). Here the CDR3 reads CASSEMTAVRTF. Written as DNA, the CDR3 is TGTGCCAGTAGTGAGATGACAGCCGTGAGGACCTTC. The variable domain in full, completed from reference TRBV19 and TRBJ1-2, reads DGGITQSPKYLFRKEGQNVTLSCEQNLNHDAMYWYRQDPGQGLRLIYYSQIVNDFQKGDIAEGYSVSREKKESFPLTVTSAQKNPTAFYLCASSEMTAVRTFGSGTRLTVV.

The V and J genes are TRBV5-6 and TRBJ2-5; a weak D match, TRBD2 (6 bases). V lost 0 bases to trimming and J lost 1 base, with 10 bases between them. There are 15 residues in the CDR3. Germline CDR1 reads SGHDT; CDR2 reads YYEEEE. The chain's CDR3 is CASSLVAERQETQYF. The CDR3 DNA follows: TGTGCCAGCAGCTTGGTAGCGGAGCGCCAAGAGACCCAGTACTTC.

The chain employs TRBV29-1 and TRBJ2-1, with 10 bases matching TRBD2. Germline V gives CDR1 SQVTM, CDR2 ANQGSEA. The CDR3 runs 14 residues. J lost 4 bases, V lost 5 bases, and 5 bases had no gene match. The CDR3 region has the DNA TGCAGCGTTTTTTGGACTAGCGGATACAATGAGCAGTTCTTC. It yields the protein CSVFWTSGYNEQFF.

About this clone: Other DNA variants within this sample encode the same CDR3. CDR3 coding DNA: TGTGCCAGCAGCTTAGCGTCGAATGAGCAGTTCTTC. Translated, it gives CASSLASNEQFF. J is TRBJ2-1 and V is TRBV7-9; no reliable D call. The CDR3 runs to 12 residues. V was shortened by 0 bases and J by 7 bases, with 4 bases between the two germline ends. In germline, CDR1 is SEHNR, CDR2 FQNEAQ (reference sequence).

This rearrangement joins TRBV15 to TRBJ2-5; D is ambiguous. The V end was cut by 0 bases, the J end by 2 bases, with 10 bases between. Germline CDR1 LNHNV, CDR2 YYDKDF (reference sequence). The CDR3 consists of 15 residues. The CDR3 DNA follows: TGTGCCACCAGCAGAGATCGAGGTCAGCAAGAGACCCAGTACTTC. Translating gives CATSRDRGQQETQYF.

This sequence joins TRBV30 and TRBJ1-1; 7 bases are shared with TRBD1. Germline V gene sequence: CDR1 GTSNPN, CDR2 SVGIG (reference sequence). The CDR3 runs to 12 residues. V shed 6 bases and J 5 bases; nucleotides not matched to a gene: 6. CDR3 DNA: TGTGCCTGTAGGGGGCCGGCGACTGAAGCTTTCTTT. This encodes CACRGPATEAFF.

This clone was counted a single time. V usage is TRBV16 and J usage is TRBJ1-1; D is perhaps TRBD1 (6 bases). Trimming took 4 bases from V and 5 from J, leaving 11 bases between them. CDR1 is KGHSY, CDR2 FQNENV, per germline. The CDR3 is 13 amino acids. CDR3 coding DNA: TGTGCCAGCAGCCGACGGACAGATACTGAAGCTTTCTTT. It specifies CASSRRTDTEAFF.

The rearrangement links TRBV4-1 to TRBJ2-2; D is uncertain. Germline CDR1 MGHRA, CDR2 YSYEKL. The ends were cut back, 4 bases at V and 7 bases at J, with 16 bases in the middle. This CDR3 is 15 amino acids long. DNA for the CDR3: TGCGCCAGCAGCCGCCTAATGGGCCTGGACGGGGAGCTGTTTTTT. Its translation: CASSRLMGLDGELFF.

This chain uses TRBV5-1 with TRBJ1-1; D is undetermined. The CDR3 totals 15 residues. Trimming stripped 0 bases from V and 1 base from J, with 10 bases between. CDR1 is SGHRS and CDR2 is YFSETQ in the germline V gene. The CDR3 sequence: CASSLEAEWNTEAFF. The CDR3, as DNA: TGCGCCAGCAGCTTGGAGGCGGAGTGGAACACTGAAGCTTTCTTT.

The chain has TRBV27 and TRBJ2-5, with 8 positions matching TRBD2. Germline assignment: CDR1 MNHEY and CDR2 SMNVEV (reference sequence). The ends lost 5 bases at V and 8 bases at J; junction bases unmatched: 16. This CDR3 has 16 amino acids. The CDR3 protein is CASSALYGGGWETQYF. The CDR3 bases are TGTGCCAGCAGTGCGCTGTACGGCGGGGGGTGGGAAACCCAGTACTTC.

The chain links TRBV5-4 to TRBJ2-2, with D possibly matching TRBD1 (6 bases). This CDR3 contains 15 residues. Trimming took 0 bases from V and 4 from J, leaving 10 bases between them. Germline CDR1 and CDR2: SGHNT and YYREEE (reference sequence). The CDR3 region is CASSLAGVGTGELFF. The CDR3 DNA sequence: TGTGCCAGCAGCTTGGCAGGGGTTGGCACCGGGGAGCTGTTTTTT.

The chain couples TRBV6-2 or TRBV6-3 to TRBJ1-2, with a possible D match to TRBD1 (6 bases). The ends were cut back, 6 bases at V and 3 bases at J, with 14 bases in the middle. This CDR3 region has 14 residues. Germline V lookup: CDR1 MNHEY, CDR2 SVGEGT. CDR3 sequence reads: CASSPLGADYGYTF. The CDR3 DNA reads TGTGCCAGCAGCCCTCTGGGGGCAGACTATGGCTACACCTTC.

The chain couples TRBV10-3 to TRBJ1-2; the match to TRBD1 covers 8 bases. This CDR3 comprises 17 residues. Per germline, CDR1 ENHRY and CDR2 SYGVKD. J was trimmed by 2 bases and V by 2 bases; bases with no gene match: 10. The CDR3 spells CAISEENGQGINYGYTF. CDR3 bases: TGTGCCATCAGTGAGGAAAATGGACAGGGCATAAACTATGGCTACACCTTC.

This chain joins TRBV7-8 and TRBJ1-2, with unresolved D. V dropped 6 bases and J dropped 7 bases, with 18 bases sitting between them. This CDR3 is built from 14 residues. Germline V gene data show CDR1 as SGHVS and CDR2 as FQNEAQ. CDR3 residues: CASRQHGDTPGYTF. The CDR3 DNA sequence: TGTGCCAGCAGGCAACACGGGGATACCCCTGGCTACACCTTC.

The rearrangement uses TRBV19 and TRBJ1-5; 8 bases map to TRBD1. V shed 4 bases and J 2 bases; nucleotides not matched to a gene: 7. Germline-derived CDR1 and CDR2 are LNHDA and SQIVND (reference sequence). CDR3 size: 16 residues. CDR3 DNA: TGTGCCAGTAGTACTGGACAGGGAAGGGGCAATCAGCCCCAGCATTTT. Translating gives CASSTGQGRGNQPQHF.

This chain joins TRBV18 and TRBJ2-2; a weak D match, TRBD1 (7 bases). The length of the CDR3 is 19 residues. V was clipped by 4 bases and J by 5 bases, with 26 bases between them. CDR1 KGHSH and CDR2 LQKENI come from the germline V gene. The CDR3 nucleotides are TGTGCCAGCTCACAATTCCCGGGACGGCCAGGGGGACTGACCGGGGAGCTGTTTTTT. This codes for CASSQFPGRPGGLTGELFF.

The V gene is TRBV5-1, the J gene TRBJ1-1, with D tentatively TRBD1 (5 bases). The CDR3 runs 17 residues. Per germline, CDR1 SGHRS and CDR2 YFSETQ. Deletions cut 0 bases from V and 3 bases from J, with 18 bases between. The CDR3 reads CASSLGRSIGGYTEAFF. CDR3 bases: TGCGCCAGCAGCTTGGGCCGCTCAATTGGGGGGTACACTGAAGCTTTCTTT.

The chain has TRBV11-2 and TRBJ2-7, with 15 bases lining up with TRBD2. The length of the CDR3 is 19 residues. The ends lost 2 bases at V and 6 bases at J; junction bases unmatched: 14. CDR1 and CDR2 from the germline V gene are SGHAT and FQNNGV. CDR3 loop: CASSLFGTSGGTNTPEQYF. The CDR3, as DNA: TGTGCCAGCAGCTTATTCGGGACTAGCGGGGGGACTAACACTCCCGAGCAGTACTTC. The variable domain in full, with the rest retrieved from reference TRBV11-2 and TRBJ2-7, is EAGVAQSPRYKIIEKRQSVAFWCNPISGHATLYWYQQILGQGPKLLIQFQNNGVVDDSQLPKDRFSAERLKGVDSTLKIQPAKLEDSAVYLCASSLFGTSGGTNTPEQYFGPGTRLTVT.